This is a list of T cell receptor beta chains from one sample in a study of blood T cell repertoires in COVID-19. Libraries were prepared by immunoSEQ multiplex PCR; TCRdb keeps only in-frame clonotypes and omits some of them. The table has 390,000 or so clones, around 87% seen once; the top ten hold about 10%. The sample consisted of peripheral blood. Every receptor here comes from a woman younger than 45 with COVID-19, enrolled during active disease. Both conserved end residues are part of each CDR3. Fields, in order: clone size, J gene, V gene, D gene, CDR3 DNA, CDR3 protein. A D gene is named only where the DNA matches it firmly. Some rows mark clone size as missing; the rest say once, few, many or name a class of expanded clone.

.,TRBJ2-7,TRBV2,.,TGTGCCAGCAGTGGGACACCTCACTACGAGCAGTACTTC,CASSGTPHYEQYF
.,TRBJ2-7,TRBV11-3,.,TGTGCCAGCAGCTTAGGGAGCGGGTTACCCGAGCAGTACTTC,CASSLGSGLPEQYF
few,TRBJ1-5,TRBV6-5,TRBD1,TGTGCCAGCAGCGACAGGGTTTTTCAGCCCCAGCATTTT,CASSDRVFQPQHF
few,TRBJ2-2,TRBV9,.,TGTGCCAGCAGCGCGGTCTTTACCGGGGAGCTGTTTTTT,CASSAVFTGELFF
.,TRBJ2-3,TRBV18,.,TGTGCCAGCTCACCGGCAGTTAGCGTGAGGACAGATACGCAGTATTTT,CASSPAVSVRTDTQYF
.,TRBJ2-7,TRBV6-5,.,TGTGCCAGCAGCAGGAATACGGGGACCTACGAGCAGTACTTC,CASSRNTGTYEQYF
.,TRBJ2-7,TRBV4-1,TRBD2,TGCGCCAGCAGCCAAATAGCGGGAGGGCCCCACGAGCAGTACTTC,CASSQIAGGPHEQYF
.,TRBJ1-5,TRBV7-9,.,TGTGCCAGCTCGACGCCGGGGCCCCAGCATTTT,CASSTPGPQHF
.,TRBJ2-3,TRBV29-1,.,TGCAGCGTTGAAGATCGAATTACTAGCACAGATACGCAGTATTTT,CSVEDRITSTDTQYF
.,TRBJ2-3,TRBV18,.,TGTGCCAGCGCTAATCGACAGGGCACAGATACGCAGTATTTT,CASANRQGTDTQYF
.,TRBJ2-1,TRBV19,TRBD1,TGTGCCAGTAGTATGCTGACAGGGGGCTTTTGGTACAATGAGCAGTTCTTC,CASSMLTGGFWYNEQFF
.,TRBJ1-5,TRBV19,TRBD1,TGTGCCAGTAAGTCTATAAGACAGGGGGCGATAATTCAGCCCCAGCATTTT,CASKSIRQGAIIQPQHF
.,TRBJ2-5,TRBV20-1,TRBD2,TGCAGTGCCAGTGCACTAGCGGGAGGGGGAGAGACCCAGTACTTC,CSASALAGGGETQYF
.,TRBJ2-2,TRBV5-6,.,TGTGCCAGCAGTTCGGGACTGACCACCGGGGAGCTGTTTTTT,CASSSGLTTGELFF
.,TRBJ1-3,TRBV9,.,TGTGCCAGCACTCCTCAAGGGGTTGGAGGAAACACCATATATTTT,CASTPQGVGGNTIYF
.,TRBJ2-7,TRBV30,.,TGTGCCTGGAGTGTTGCGGGCCTCTACGAGCAGTACTTC,CAWSVAGLYEQYF
.,TRBJ2-3,TRBV15,.,TGTGCCACCAGCAGGAGCGGCAGTGTAAGCGTAGATACGCAGTATTTT,CATSRSGSVSVDTQYF
.,TRBJ1-1,TRBV5-4,.,TGTGCCAGCAGCTTGGGTCCGGGGGACCAGAACACTGAAGCTTTCTTT,CASSLGPGDQNTEAFF
once,TRBJ2-7,TRBV7-9,.,TGTGCCAGCAGCTCGACCCCCATCACTAGCAGAACCTACGAGCAGTACTTC,CASSSTPITSRTYEQYF
.,TRBJ2-1,TRBV24-1,TRBD2,TGTGCCACCAGTGACAGCACTAGCGCCTCCTACAATGAGCAGTTCTTC,CATSDSTSASYNEQFF
.,TRBJ1-4,TRBV2,.,TGTGCCAGCAGTGAGGACAGTAATGAAAAACTGTTTTTT,CASSEDSNEKLFF
.,TRBJ2-1,TRBV4-1,TRBD2,TGCGCCAGCAGCGAAGGGACTAGCGGATTCAATGAGCAGTTCTTC,CASSEGTSGFNEQFF
.,TRBJ1-5,TRBV19,.,TGTGCCAGTAGACGGGACAATTGGCAGCCCCAGCATTTT,CASRRDNWQPQHF
.,TRBJ1-1,TRBV20-1,.,TGCAGTGCTAGTCGTCCAGTCGCGAACACTGAAGCTTTCTTT,CSASRPVANTEAFF
.,TRBJ1-1,TRBV2,.,TGTGCCAGCAGTGCCCGGGGGGCGGGCACTGAAGCTTTCTTT,CASSARGAGTEAFF
once,TRBJ2-7,TRBV25-1,.,TGTGCCAGCAGTGAATATGGAGAGCGTCGGGAGCAGTACTTC,CASSEYGERREQYF
.,TRBJ2-2,TRBV29-1,.,TGCAGCGTTGTATCGAACACCGGGGAGCTGTTTTTT,CSVVSNTGELFF
.,TRBJ2-7,TRBV7-6,.,TGTGCCAGCAGCTTATCCGGAGAGCCGGGGGACCCCTACGAGCAGTACTTC,CASSLSGEPGDPYEQYF
.,TRBJ1-1,TRBV30,.,TGTGCCTGGAGGGGGTCGGGGTTCACTGAAGCTTTCTTT,CAWRGSGFTEAFF
.,TRBJ1-4,TRBV6-5,.,TGTGCCAGCAGGCCAGGGACTAATGAAAAACTGTTTTTT,CASRPGTNEKLFF
.,TRBJ1-6,TRBV3-1/TRBV3-2,.,TGTGCCAGCAGCCAAGAGCCTCCCATGGGACAAAGTAATTCACCCCTCCACTTT,CASSQEPPMGQSNSPLHF
.,TRBJ2-7,TRBV5-1,TRBD2,TGCGCCAGCAGCTTGAGCCCAGCGGGAAACTACGAGCAGTACTTC,CASSLSPAGNYEQYF
.,TRBJ2-2,TRBV19,TRBD2,TGTGCCAGTAGTTTCCCCCCCCTAGCGGTTAACACCGGGGAGCTGTTTTTT,CASSFPPLAVNTGELFF
.,TRBJ2-7,TRBV30,TRBD2,TGTGCCTGGAACCGGACTAGCGGGAGTTGCTACGAGCAGTACTTC,CAWNRTSGSCYEQYF
.,TRBJ2-6,TRBV29-1,.,TGCAGCGTTGTTATCGGCGGCGGCGGGGCCAACGTCCTGACTTTC,CSVVIGGGGANVLTF
.,TRBJ1-2,TRBV6-5,TRBD1,TGTGCCAGCTCTAGACAGGGGGAGACCTATGGCTACACCTTC,CASSRQGETYGYTF
.,TRBJ2-3,TRBV2,.,TGTGCCAGCAGTGACGAGCGGATAGACACAGATACGCAGTATTTT,CASSDERIDTDTQYF
.,TRBJ2-7,TRBV29-1,TRBD2,TGCAGCGTTGAGGAGGCGGGACTAGCGAGCTACGAGCAGTACTTC,CSVEEAGLASYEQYF
.,TRBJ2-3,TRBV3-1/TRBV3-2,.,TGTGCCAGCAGCCAAGAGCTAGCGCGCACAGATACGCAGTATTTT,CASSQELARTDTQYF
.,TRBJ2-7,TRBV2,TRBD2,TGTGCCAGCAGTGGGCAGCTAGCGGGAGGCGAGCAGTACTTC,CASSGQLAGGEQYF
.,TRBJ2-2,TRBV9,.,TGTGCCAGCAGCCTTAGGGGGGGCGTCACCGGGGAGCTGTTTTTT,CASSLRGGVTGELFF
.,TRBJ1-5,TRBV28,TRBD1,TGTGCCAGCAGTCCAAGGACAGGGGGCTCCCATCAGCCCCAGCATTTT,CASSPRTGGSHQPQHF
once,TRBJ2-5,TRBV20-1,.,TGCAGTGCTAGTAGGGACATAGAGACCCAGTACTTC,CSASRDIETQYF
few,TRBJ2-1,TRBV6-6,TRBD1,TGTGCCAGCAGTAGACAGGGGGCCTACAATGAGCAGTTCTTC,CASSRQGAYNEQFF
.,TRBJ1-5,TRBV19,TRBD1,TGTGCCAGTAGTTCACGGACAGGTTTTAGCAATCAGCCCCAGCATTTT,CASSSRTGFSNQPQHF
.,TRBJ2-2,TRBV5-6,TRBD2,TGTGCCAGCAGCCAGACTAGCGGGAGCAATCTCCGCACCGGGGAGCTGTTTTTT,CASSQTSGSNLRTGELFF
.,TRBJ1-5,TRBV3-1/TRBV3-2,.,TGTGCCAGCAGCCAAGATTCAGGCGATCAGCCCCAGCATTTT,CASSQDSGDQPQHF
.,TRBJ2-3,TRBV2,.,TGTGCCAGCAGTTCCGGGATACAAACAGATACGCAGTATTTT,CASSSGIQTDTQYF
.,TRBJ2-7,TRBV5-1,.,TGCGCCAGCAGCTTGGCCGGAGGGAGAGCGAACGAGCAGTACTTC,CASSLAGGRANEQYF
.,TRBJ2-1,TRBV30,TRBD2,TGTGCCTGGAGTCTTGGGACTAAAAATGAGCAGTTCTTC,CAWSLGTKNEQFF
.,TRBJ2-3,TRBV24-1,.,TGTGCCACCAGTGTTGGGAGCAAGACAGATACGCAGTATTTT,CATSVGSKTDTQYF
.,TRBJ2-7,TRBV10-3,.,TGTGCCATCCTCGGGGATCCCACGGACGAGCAGTACTTC,CAILGDPTDEQYF
few,TRBJ1-1,TRBV2,.,TGTGCCAGCAGTGAAGACACAATGAACACTGAAGCTTTCTTT,CASSEDTMNTEAFF
.,TRBJ1-3,TRBV6-2/TRBV6-3,TRBD1,TGTGCCAGCAGTCGACGGACAGGGGGAAACACCATATATTTT,CASSRRTGGNTIYF
.,TRBJ1-5,TRBV10-3,TRBD1,TGTGCCATCAGTGAGTCAACGGGACAGCTCCAGCATTTT,CAISESTGQLQHF
.,TRBJ1-3,TRBV6-6,.,TGTGCCAGCAGTCTCGGGACTCGAAACACCATATATTTT,CASSLGTRNTIYF
.,TRBJ1-5,TRBV25-1,TRBD1,TGTGCCAGCAGTGAATTCGGACAGGGGATCTATAGCAATCAGCCCCAGCATTTT,CASSEFGQGIYSNQPQHF
once,TRBJ2-7,TRBV19,TRBD2,TGTGCCAGTAGTTACGCGGGAGGGCCTTACGAGCAGTACTTC,CASSYAGGPYEQYF
.,TRBJ2-7,TRBV29-1,TRBD1,TGCAGCGTTCCGGGACAGGGCTCCTACGAGCAGTACTTC,CSVPGQGSYEQYF